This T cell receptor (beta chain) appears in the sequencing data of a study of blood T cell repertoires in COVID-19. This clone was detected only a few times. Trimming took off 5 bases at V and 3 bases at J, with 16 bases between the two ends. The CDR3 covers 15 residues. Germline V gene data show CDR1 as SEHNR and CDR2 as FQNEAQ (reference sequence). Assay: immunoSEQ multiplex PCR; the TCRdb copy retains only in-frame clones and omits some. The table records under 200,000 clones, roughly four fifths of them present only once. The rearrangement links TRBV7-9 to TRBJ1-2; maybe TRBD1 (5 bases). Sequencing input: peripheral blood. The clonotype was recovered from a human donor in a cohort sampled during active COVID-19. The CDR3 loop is CASSHPGGGDYGYTF. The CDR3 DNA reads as TGTGCCAGCAGCCACCCCGGGGGGGGAGACTATGGCTACACCTTC.